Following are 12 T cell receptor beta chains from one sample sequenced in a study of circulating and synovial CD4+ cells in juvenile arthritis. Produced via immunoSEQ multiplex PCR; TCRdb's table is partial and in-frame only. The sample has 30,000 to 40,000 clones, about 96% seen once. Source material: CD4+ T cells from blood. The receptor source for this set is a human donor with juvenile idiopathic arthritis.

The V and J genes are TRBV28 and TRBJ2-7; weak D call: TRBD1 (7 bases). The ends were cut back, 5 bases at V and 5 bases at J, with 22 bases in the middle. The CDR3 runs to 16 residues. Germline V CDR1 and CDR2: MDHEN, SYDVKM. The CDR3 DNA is TGTGCCAGCAGTGGTCAGGGGGGAATTAGGTGGAACGAGCAGTACTTC. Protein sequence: CASSGQGGIRWNEQYF.

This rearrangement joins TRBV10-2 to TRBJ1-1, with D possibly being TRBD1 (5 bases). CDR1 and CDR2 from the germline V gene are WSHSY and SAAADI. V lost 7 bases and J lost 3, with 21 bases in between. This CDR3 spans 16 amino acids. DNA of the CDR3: TGCGCCAGCACCTTCTGGGGGGGAAAAGTGGACACTGAAGCTTTCTTT. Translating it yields CASTFWGGKVDTEAFF.

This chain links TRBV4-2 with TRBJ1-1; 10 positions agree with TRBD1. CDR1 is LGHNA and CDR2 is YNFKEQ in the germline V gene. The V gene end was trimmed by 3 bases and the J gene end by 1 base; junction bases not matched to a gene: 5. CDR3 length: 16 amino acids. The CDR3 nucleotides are TGTGCCAGCAGCCAGGCTAGGGACAGGGGGAACACTGAAGCTTTCTTT. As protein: CASSQARDRGNTEAFF.

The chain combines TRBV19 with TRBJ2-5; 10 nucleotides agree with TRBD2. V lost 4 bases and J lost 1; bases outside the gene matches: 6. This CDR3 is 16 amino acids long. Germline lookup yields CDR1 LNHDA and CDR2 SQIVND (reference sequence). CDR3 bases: TGTGCCAGTAGTAGGTTGTGGACTAGCGGCCAAGAGACCCAGTACTTC. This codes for CASSRLWTSGQETQYF.

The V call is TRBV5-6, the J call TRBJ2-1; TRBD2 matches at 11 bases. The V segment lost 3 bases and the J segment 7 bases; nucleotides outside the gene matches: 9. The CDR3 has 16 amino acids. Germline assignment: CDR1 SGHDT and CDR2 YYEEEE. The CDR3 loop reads CASSSPSSGRVNEQFF. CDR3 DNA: TGTGCCAGCAGCTCCCCCAGTAGCGGGAGGGTTAATGAGCAGTTCTTC.

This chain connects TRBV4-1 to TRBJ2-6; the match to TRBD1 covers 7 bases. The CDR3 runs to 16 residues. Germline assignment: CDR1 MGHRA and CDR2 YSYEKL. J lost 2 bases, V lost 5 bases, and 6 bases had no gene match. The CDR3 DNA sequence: TGCGCCAGCAGCGGACGACAGGGAGCTGGGGCCAACGTCCTGACTTTC. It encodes CASSGRQGAGANVLTF.

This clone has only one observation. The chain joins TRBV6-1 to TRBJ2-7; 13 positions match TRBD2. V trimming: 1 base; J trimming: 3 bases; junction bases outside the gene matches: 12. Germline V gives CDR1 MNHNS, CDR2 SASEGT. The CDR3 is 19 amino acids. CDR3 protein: CASSEGLAGGYARIYEQYF. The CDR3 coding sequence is TGTGCCAGCAGTGAAGGACTAGCGGGAGGTTACGCCAGGATCTACGAGCAGTACTTC.

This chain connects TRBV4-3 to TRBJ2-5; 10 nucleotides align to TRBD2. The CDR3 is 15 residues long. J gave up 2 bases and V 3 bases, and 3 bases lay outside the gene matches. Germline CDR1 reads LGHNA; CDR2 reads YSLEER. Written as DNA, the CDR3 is TGCGCCAGCAGCCAGCTAGCGGGGGCTCAAGAGACCCAGTACTTC. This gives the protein CASSQLAGAQETQYF.

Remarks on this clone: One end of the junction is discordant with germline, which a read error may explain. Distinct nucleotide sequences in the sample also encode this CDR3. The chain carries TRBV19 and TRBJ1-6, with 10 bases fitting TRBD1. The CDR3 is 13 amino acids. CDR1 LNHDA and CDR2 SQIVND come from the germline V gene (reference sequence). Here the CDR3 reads CASGQGDNSPLHF. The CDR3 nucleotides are TGTGCCAGTGGACAGGGGGACAATTCCCCCCTCCACTTT.

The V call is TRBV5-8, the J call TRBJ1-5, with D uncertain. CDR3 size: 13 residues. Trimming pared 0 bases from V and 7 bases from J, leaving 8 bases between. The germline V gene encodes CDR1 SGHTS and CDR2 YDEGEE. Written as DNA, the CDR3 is TGTGCCAGCAGCTTGGTAGCGAGGCAGCCCCAGCATTTT. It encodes CASSLVARQPQHF.

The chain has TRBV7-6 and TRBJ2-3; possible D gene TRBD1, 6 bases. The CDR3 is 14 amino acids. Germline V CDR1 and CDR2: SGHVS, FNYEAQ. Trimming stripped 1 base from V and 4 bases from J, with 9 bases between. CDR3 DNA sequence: TGTGCCAGCAGCTTAGGGGGGCCTCCAGATACGCAGTATTTT. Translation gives CASSLGGPPDTQYF.

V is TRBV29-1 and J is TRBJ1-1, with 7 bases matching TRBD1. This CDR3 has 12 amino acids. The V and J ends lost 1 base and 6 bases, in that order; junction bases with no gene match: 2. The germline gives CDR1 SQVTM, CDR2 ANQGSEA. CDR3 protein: CSVEGGTAEAFF. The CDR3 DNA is TGCAGCGTTGAAGGGGGGACAGCTGAAGCTTTCTTT.